A selection of T cell receptor beta chains follows, all from one sample in a study of naive and memory T cell subsets. TCRdb itself ran the 5' RACE reads through MiXCR, one entry per CDR3 protein. This table has about 48,000 distinct CDR3 sequences, about 4.8% appearing once. These receptors all stem from a female donor in good health. The conserved cysteine and the conserved F or W are not part of the CDR3 here.

j_call	v_call	cdr3_length	cdr3_aa
TRBJ2-3	TRBV11-2	16	ASSPRPFIAGRTDTQY
TRBJ2-3	TRBV6-5	13	ASSRGRLGTDTQY
TRBJ2-5	TRBV7-2	14	ASSSRTSGRGETQY
TRBJ2-3	TRBV29-1	10	SVDHSTDTQY
TRBJ2-2	TRBV29-1	14	SVERFEGVNTGELF
TRBJ2-1	TRBV7-2	12	ASSQRGSHNEQF
TRBJ1-2	TRBV14	13	ASSQVPGTSYGYT
TRBJ2-1	TRBV25-1	14	ASSRHSGSSYNEQF
TRBJ2-1	TRBV7-9	15	ASSSGLAGTFYNEQF
TRBJ2-7	TRBV6-5	13	ASTKDRESSYEQY
TRBJ2-7	TRBV5-1	13	ASRPGASDRYEQY
TRBJ2-7	TRBV7-3	13	ASSLLASEVHEQY
TRBJ2-7	TRBV5-4	12	ASSLSGNSYEQY
TRBJ1-5	TRBV20-1	14	SARTSQGSGNQPQH
TRBJ1-5	TRBV7-2	13	ASSLQYYSNQPQH
TRBJ2-2	TRBV7-9	14	ASVFDLGANTGELF
TRBJ2-5	TRBV5-4	13	ASSPRGGGLETQY
TRBJ2-1	TRBV7-2	18	ASSRGTKTITRRKNNEQF
TRBJ2-2	TRBV5-1	14	ASSPTRASNTGELF
TRBJ2-7	TRBV12-3/TRBV12-4	12	ASSSLGASYEQY
TRBJ1-2	TRBV7-9	13	ASSLYLTGLVGDT
TRBJ1-2	TRBV12-3/TRBV12-4	12	ASSYKRQGHGYT
TRBJ2-3	TRBV20-1	9	SAIRGDTQY
TRBJ1-1	TRBV28	15	ASSLWAATYSNTEAF
TRBJ2-1	TRBV7-3	15	ASSLPGAQSSYNEQF
TRBJ1-2	TRBV6-2/TRBV6-3	10	ASTQPNYGYT
TRBJ2-7	TRBV9	12	ASSVDPGAGEQY
TRBJ1-1	TRBV5-1	12	ASSLVLENTEAF
TRBJ2-1	TRBV6-2/TRBV6-3	14	ASSQWTSDSYNEQF
TRBJ2-3	TRBV3-1	13	ASSPPRGSTDTQY
TRBJ2-1	TRBV12-3/TRBV12-4	14	ASRTGTSGRIDEQF
TRBJ1-2	TRBV5-1	13	ASSLAVNLNYGYT
TRBJ2-3	TRBV30	10	AWRTETDTQY
TRBJ2-4	TRBV6-1	11	ASSIRAENIQY
TRBJ2-7	TRBV12-3/TRBV12-4	12	ASSLGGQENEQY
TRBJ2-2	TRBV10-3	14	AISESKQGGTGELF
TRBJ2-4	TRBV11-2	14	ASSLEPGPAKNIQY
TRBJ2-3	TRBV5-4	16	ASSPGLAGSLFTDTQY
TRBJ2-2	TRBV28	13	ASSWTDLNTGELF
TRBJ2-7	TRBV6-5	12	ASSYLAGVGEQY
TRBJ2-5	TRBV20-1	13	SASGLAGIQETQY
TRBJ2-7	TRBV29-1	12	SARDRTDSYEQY
TRBJ2-6	TRBV27	14	ASSLGIRAGANVLT
TRBJ1-2	TRBV24-1	10	ATSDTGAGDT
TRBJ2-1	TRBV4-2	14	ASSQEPGGTYNEQF
TRBJ2-5	TRBV28	12	ASLTPGLAKTQY
TRBJ2-7	TRBV7-2	14	ASRNRAGTGPHEQY
TRBJ1-5	TRBV25-1	11	ASSGGLNQPQH
TRBJ1-4	TRBV28	10	ASTDRVEKLF
TRBJ1-1	TRBV6-5	12	ASSSRTGTTEAF